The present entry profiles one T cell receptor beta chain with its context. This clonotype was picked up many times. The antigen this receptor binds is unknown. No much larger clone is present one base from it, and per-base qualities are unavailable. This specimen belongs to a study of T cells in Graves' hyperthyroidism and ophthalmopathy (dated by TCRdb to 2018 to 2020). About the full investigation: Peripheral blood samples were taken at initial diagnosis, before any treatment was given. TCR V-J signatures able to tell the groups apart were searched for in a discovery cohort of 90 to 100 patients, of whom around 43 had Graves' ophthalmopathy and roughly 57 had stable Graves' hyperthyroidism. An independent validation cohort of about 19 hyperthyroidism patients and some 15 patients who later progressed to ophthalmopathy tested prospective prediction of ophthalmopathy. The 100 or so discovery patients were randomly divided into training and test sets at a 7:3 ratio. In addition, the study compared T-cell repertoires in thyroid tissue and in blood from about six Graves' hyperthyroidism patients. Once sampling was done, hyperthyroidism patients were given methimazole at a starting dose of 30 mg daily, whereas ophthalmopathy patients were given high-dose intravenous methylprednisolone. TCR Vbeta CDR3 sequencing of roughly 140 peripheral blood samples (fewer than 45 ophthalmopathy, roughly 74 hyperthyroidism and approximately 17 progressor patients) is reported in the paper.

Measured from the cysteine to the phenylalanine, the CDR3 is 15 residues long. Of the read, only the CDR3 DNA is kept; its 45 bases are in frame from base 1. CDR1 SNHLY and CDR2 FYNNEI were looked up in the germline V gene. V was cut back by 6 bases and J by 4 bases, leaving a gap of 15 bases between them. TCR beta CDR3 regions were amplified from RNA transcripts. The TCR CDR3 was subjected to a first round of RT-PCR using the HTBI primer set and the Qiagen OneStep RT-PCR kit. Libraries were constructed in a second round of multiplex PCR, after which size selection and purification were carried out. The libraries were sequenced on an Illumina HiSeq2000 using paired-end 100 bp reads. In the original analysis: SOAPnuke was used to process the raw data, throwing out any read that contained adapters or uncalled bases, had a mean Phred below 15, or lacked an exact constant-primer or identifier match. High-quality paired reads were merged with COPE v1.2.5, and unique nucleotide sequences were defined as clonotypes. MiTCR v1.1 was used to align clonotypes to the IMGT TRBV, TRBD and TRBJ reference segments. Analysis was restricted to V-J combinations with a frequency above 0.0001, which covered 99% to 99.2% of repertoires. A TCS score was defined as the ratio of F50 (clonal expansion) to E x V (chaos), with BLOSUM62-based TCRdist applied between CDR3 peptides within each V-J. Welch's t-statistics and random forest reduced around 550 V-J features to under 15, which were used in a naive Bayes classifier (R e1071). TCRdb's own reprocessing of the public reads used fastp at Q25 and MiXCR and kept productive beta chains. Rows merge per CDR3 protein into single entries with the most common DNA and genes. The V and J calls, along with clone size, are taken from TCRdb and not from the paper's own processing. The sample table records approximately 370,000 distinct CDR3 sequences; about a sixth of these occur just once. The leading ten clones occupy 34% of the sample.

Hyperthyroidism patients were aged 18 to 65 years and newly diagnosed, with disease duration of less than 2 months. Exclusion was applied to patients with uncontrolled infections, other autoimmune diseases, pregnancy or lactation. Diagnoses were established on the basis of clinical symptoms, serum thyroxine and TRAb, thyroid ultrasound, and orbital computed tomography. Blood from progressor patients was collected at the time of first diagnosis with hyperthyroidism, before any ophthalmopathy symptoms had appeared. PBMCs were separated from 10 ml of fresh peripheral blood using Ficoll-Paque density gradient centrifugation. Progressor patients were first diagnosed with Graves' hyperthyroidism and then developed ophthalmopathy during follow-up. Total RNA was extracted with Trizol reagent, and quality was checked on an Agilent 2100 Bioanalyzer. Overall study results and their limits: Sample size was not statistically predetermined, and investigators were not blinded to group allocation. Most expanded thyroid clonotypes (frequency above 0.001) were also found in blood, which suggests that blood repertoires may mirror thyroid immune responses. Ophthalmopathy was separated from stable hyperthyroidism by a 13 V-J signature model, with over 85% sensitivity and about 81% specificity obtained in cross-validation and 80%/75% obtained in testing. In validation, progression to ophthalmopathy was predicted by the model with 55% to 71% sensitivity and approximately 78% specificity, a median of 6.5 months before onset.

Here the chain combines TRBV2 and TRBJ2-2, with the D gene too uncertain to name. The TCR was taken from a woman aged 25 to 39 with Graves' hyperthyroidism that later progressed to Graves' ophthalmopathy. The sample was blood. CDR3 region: CASRDRHSGTGELFF. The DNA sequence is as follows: TGTGCCAGCAGGGATCGACACAGTGGCACCGGGGAGCTGTTTTTT.